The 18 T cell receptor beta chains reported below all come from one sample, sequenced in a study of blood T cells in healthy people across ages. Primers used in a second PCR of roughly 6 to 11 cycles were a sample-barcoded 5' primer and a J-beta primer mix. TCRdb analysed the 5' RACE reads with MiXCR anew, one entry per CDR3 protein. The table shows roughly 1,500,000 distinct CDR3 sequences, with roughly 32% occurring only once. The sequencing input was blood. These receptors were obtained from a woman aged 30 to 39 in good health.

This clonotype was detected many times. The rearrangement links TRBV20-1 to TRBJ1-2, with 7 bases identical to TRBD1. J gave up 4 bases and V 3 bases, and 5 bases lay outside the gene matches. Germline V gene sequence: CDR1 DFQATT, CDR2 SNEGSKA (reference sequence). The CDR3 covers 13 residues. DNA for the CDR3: TGCAGTGCTAGGACCGGGACAGCCTATGGCTACACCTTC. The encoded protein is CSARTGTAYGYTF.

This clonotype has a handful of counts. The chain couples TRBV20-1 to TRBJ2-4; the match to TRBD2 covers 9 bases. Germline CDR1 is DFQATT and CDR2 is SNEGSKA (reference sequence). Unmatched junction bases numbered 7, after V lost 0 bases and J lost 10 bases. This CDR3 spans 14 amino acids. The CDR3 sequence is CSARDGLAGRIQYF. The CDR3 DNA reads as TGCAGTGCTAGAGATGGCCTAGCGGGGCGTATTCAGTACTTC.

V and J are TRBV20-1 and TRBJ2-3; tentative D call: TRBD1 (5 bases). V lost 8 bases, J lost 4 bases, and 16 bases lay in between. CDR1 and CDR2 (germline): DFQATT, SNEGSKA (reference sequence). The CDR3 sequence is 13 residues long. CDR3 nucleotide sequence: TGCAGTACATTAGGACATAGAGCAGATACGCAGTATTTT. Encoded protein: CSTLGHRADTQYF.

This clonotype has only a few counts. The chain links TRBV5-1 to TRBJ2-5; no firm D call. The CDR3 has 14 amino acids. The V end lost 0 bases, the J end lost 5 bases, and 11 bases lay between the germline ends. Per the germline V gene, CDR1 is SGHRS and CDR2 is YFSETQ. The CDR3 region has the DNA TGCGCCAGCAGCTTGGCCGAGGCAGCTGAGACCCAGTACTTC. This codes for CASSLAEAAETQYF.

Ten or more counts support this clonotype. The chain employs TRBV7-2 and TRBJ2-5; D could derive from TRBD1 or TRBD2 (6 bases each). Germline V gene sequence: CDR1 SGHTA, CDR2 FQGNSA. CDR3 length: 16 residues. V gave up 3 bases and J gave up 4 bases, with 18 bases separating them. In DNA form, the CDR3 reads TGTGCCAGCAGCTTGGGGGGCGGATCCCACCTAGAGACCCAGTACTTC. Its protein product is CASSLGGGSHLETQYF. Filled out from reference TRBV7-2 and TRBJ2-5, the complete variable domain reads GAGVSQSPSNKVTEKGKDVELRCDPISGHTALYWYRQSLGQGLEFLIYFQGNSAPDKSGLPSDRFSAERTGGSVSTLTIQRTQQEDSAVYLCASSLGGGSHLETQYFGPGTRLLVL.

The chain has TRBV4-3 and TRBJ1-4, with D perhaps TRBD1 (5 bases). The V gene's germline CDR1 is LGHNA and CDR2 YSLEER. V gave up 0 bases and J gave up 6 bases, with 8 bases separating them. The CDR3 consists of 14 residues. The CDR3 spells CASSQDLGDEKLFF. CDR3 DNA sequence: TGCGCCAGCAGCCAAGATCTGGGGGATGAAAAACTGTTTTTT.

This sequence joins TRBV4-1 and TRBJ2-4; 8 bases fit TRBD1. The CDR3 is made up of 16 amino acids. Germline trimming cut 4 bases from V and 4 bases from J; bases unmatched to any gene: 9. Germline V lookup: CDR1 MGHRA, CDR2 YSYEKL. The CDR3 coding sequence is TGCGCCAGCAGCCCAGGACAGGGTCCTGTGAAAAACATTCAGTACTTC. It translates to CASSPGQGPVKNIQYF.

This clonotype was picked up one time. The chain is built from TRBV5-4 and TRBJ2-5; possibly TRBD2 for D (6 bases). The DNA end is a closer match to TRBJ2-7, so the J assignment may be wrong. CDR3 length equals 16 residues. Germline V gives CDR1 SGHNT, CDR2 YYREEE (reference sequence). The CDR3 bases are TGTGCCAGCAGCTCGGCCGGCGGGGCTAATCCCTACGAGCAGTACTTC. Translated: CASSSAGGANPYEQYF.

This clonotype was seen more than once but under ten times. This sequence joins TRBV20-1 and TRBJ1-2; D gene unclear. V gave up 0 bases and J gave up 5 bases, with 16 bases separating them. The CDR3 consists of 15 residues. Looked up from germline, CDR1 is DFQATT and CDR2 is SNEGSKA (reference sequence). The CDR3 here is CSARDSPSVGYGYTF. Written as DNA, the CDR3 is TGCAGTGCTAGAGATAGCCCCTCTGTGGGTTATGGCTACACCTTC.

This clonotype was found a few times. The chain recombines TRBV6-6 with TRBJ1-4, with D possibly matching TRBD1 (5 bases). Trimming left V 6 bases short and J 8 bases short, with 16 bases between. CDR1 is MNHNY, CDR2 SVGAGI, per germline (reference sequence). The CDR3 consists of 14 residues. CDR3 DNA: TGTGCCAGCAGCCCGGACTTTGGGGGAGAAAAACTGTTTTTT. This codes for CASSPDFGGEKLFF.

CDR3: CASSSAGGFEAFF. The CDR3 DNA follows: TGTGCCAGCAGCTCCGCTGGGGGGTTTGAAGCTTTCTTT. The V call is TRBV7-9, the J call TRBJ1-1, with D possibly being TRBD1 (5 bases). The CDR3 length is 13 residues. Germline V gene lookup returns CDR1 SEHNR and CDR2 FQNEAQ (reference sequence). V lost 4 bases, J lost 7 bases, and 13 bases lay in between.

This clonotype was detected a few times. The CDR3 loop is CAISDSASAKNIQYF. For the CDR3, the DNA is TGTGCCATCAGTGATTCCGCTAGCGCCAAAAACATTCAGTACTTC. The rearrangement links TRBV10-3 to TRBJ2-4; D might be TRBD2 (5 bases). Germline assignment: CDR1 ENHRY and CDR2 SYGVKD. The length of the CDR3 is 15 residues. Between the trimmed V and J ends, which lost 3 bases and 1 base, there was a span of 10 bases.

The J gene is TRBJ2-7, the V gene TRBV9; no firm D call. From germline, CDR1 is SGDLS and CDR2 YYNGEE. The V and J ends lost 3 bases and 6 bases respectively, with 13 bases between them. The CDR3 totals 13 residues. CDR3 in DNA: TGTGCCAGCAGCGCCGGGCCCTTGACCGAGCAGTACTTC. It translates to CASSAGPLTEQYF.

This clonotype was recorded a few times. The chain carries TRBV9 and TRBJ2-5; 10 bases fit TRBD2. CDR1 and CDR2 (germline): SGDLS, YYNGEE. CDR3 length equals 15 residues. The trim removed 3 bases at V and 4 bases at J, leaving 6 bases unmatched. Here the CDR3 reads CASSGLAGALETQYF. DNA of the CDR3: TGTGCCAGCAGCGGTCTAGCGGGGGCTTTAGAGACCCAGTACTTC.

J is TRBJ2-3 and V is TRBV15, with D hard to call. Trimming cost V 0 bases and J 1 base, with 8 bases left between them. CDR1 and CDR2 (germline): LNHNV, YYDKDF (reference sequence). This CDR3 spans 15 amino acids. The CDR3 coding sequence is TGTGCCACCAGCAGAGATCGTTTGGGCACAGATACGCAGTATTTT. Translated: CATSRDRLGTDTQYF.

DNA of the CDR3: TGCAGCGGGGACAGGGTAGGAGAGACCCAGTACTTC. This translates into CSGDRVGETQYF. The chain recombines TRBV29-1 with TRBJ2-5; 9 positions match TRBD1. Trimming cost V 7 bases and J 4 bases; bases outside gene matches: 4. Per germline, CDR1 SQVTM and CDR2 ANQGSEA. This CDR3 region has 12 residues.

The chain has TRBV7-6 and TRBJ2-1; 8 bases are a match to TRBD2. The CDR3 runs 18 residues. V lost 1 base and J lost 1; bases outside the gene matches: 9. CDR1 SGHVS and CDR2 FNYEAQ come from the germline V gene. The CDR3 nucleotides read TGTGCCAGCAGCTTAGATTCCAGCGGGAGTCTATCCTACAATGAGCAGTTCTTC. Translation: CASSLDSSGSLSYNEQFF.

For the CDR3, the DNA is TGTGCCTGCTCCCCCGGCAATGAGCAGTTCTTC. Translation: CACSPGNEQFF. This rearrangement joins TRBV30 to TRBJ2-1; D is undetermined. The CDR3 sequence is 11 residues long. V shed 6 bases and J shed 6 bases, with 9 bases lying between them. Germline V gene data show CDR1 as GTSNPN and CDR2 as SVGIG (reference sequence). Filled out from reference TRBV30 and TRBJ2-1, the complete variable domain reads SQTIHQWPATLVQPVGSPLSLECTVEGTSNPNLYWYRQAAGRGLQLLFYSVGIGQISSEVPQNLSASRPQDRQFILSSKKLLLSDSGFYLCACSPGNEQFFGPGTRLTVL.